The next 18 T cell receptor beta chains were all read from a single sample in a study of early T cells in non-severe SARS-CoV-2 infection. TCRdb passed the 5' RACE reads through MiXCR, listing each CDR3 protein once. The sample includes more than 75,000 distinct CDR3 sequences, 13% of them seen just once. The sequenced material came from whole blood. The receptors shown here come from an adult who was a healthcare worker with PCR-confirmed SARS-CoV-2 infection or an uninfected control (not recorded which).

This clonotype was seen at least ten times. This chain joins TRBV5-1 and TRBJ2-5, with D perhaps matching TRBD2 (6 bases). CDR3 size: 15 residues. Germline CDR1 is SGHRS and CDR2 is YFSETQ. V was pared by 7 bases and J by 3 bases, with 19 bases between. The CDR3 DNA reads as TGCGCCAGCGGTTTGGAGGCGGGGAGCGAAGAGACCCAGTACTTC. Its protein product is CASGLEAGSEETQYF.

The chain recombines TRBV20-1 with TRBJ2-3, with no clear D. Trimming stripped 5 bases from V and 0 bases from J, with 9 bases between. Germline CDR1 DFQATT, CDR2 SNEGSKA (reference sequence). CDR3 length: 13 amino acids. The DNA of the CDR3 is TGCAGTGCTGTCGGCGGCAGCACAGATACGCAGTATTTT. Protein product: CSAVGGSTDTQYF.

This clonotype was recorded many times. The J gene is TRBJ1-5, the V gene TRBV2; 7 bases map to TRBD1. The germline V gene has CDR1 SNHLY and CDR2 FYNNEI. V was pared by 4 bases and J by 4 bases, with 4 bases of the junction left unmatched. This CDR3 contains 14 residues. The CDR3: CASSAEQGNQPQHF. CDR3 nucleotides: TGTGCCAGCAGTGCCGAACAGGGGAATCAGCCCCAGCATTTT.

This clonotype has a count of ten or more. This chain connects TRBV9 to TRBJ2-7, with D possibly matching TRBD2 (6 bases). CDR1 is SGDLS and CDR2 is YYNGEE in the germline V gene. V was clipped by 4 bases and J by 3 bases, with 11 bases between them. The CDR3 runs to 13 residues. In DNA, the CDR3 is TGTGCCAGCAGCCCCGGGACTCACTACGAGCAGTACTTC. It yields the protein CASSPGTHYEQYF.

This clonotype came up a few times. The V call is TRBV19, the J call TRBJ1-2; 9 bases line up with TRBD1. Germline loops: CDR1 LNHDA, CDR2 SQIVND (reference sequence). The CDR3 loop spans 13 amino acids. J lost 8 bases, V lost 5 bases, and 6 bases had no gene match. The CDR3 sequence is CASSLRDREGYTF. In nucleotides, the CDR3 is TGTGCCAGTAGTCTCCGGGACAGGGAGGGCTACACCTTC.

This clonotype occurred a few times. The chain uses TRBV6-1 and TRBJ2-7, with TRBD2 as a possible D gene (5 bases). The length of the CDR3 is 13 residues. Trimming took off 7 bases at V and 2 bases at J, with 12 bases between the two ends. Looked up from germline, CDR1 is MNHNS and CDR2 is SASEGT. In nucleotides, the CDR3 is TGTGCCAGCAAGGAGGCAGGCGCCTACGAGCAGTACTTC. Translated, it gives CASKEAGAYEQYF.

Of note for this clonotype: The junction does not match germline at one end; this may be a read error. The chain carries TRBV14 and TRBJ2-5; the D gene is possibly TRBD2 (5 bases). This CDR3 is built from 14 residues. Germline-derived CDR1 and CDR2 are SGHDN and FVKESK. In DNA, the CDR3 is TGTGCCAGCAGCCAACGGAGGAGGCAAAAGACCCTGTACTTC. It yields the protein CASSQRRRQKTLYF.

The chain links TRBV9 to TRBJ2-3, with D perhaps TRBD1 (6 bases). V was shortened by 2 bases and J by 5 bases, with 15 bases between the two germline ends. The CDR3 sequence is 15 residues long. Germline lookup yields CDR1 SGDLS and CDR2 YYNGEE. The CDR3 nucleotides are TGTGCCAGCAGCGTTAGGGGGAGCCTAGGAGATACGCAGTATTTT. Encoded protein: CASSVRGSLGDTQYF.

This clonotype was seen a few times. The chain is built from TRBV28 and TRBJ1-2, with D possibly TRBD1 on 5 matching bases. V lost 4 bases and J lost 5, with 14 bases in between. This CDR3 region has 14 residues. CDR1 is MDHEN and CDR2 is SYDVKM in the germline V gene. This chain's CDR3 is CASSWGTAQYGYTF. As DNA, the CDR3 is TGTGCCAGCAGTTGGGGGACGGCGCAATATGGCTACACCTTC.

The chain joins TRBV2 to TRBJ2-3; 9 bases fit TRBD1. With 8 bases clipped from V and 4 bases from J, the junction kept 10 bases outside the gene matches. This CDR3 region has 15 residues. CDR1 and CDR2 from the germline V gene are SNHLY and FYNNEI. The CDR3 region has the DNA TGTGCCAGCCGGGACAGGGTGTTTAGCGCAGATACGCAGTATTTT. Residues: CASRDRVFSADTQYF. The complete variable domain, with remaining parts taken from reference TRBV2 and TRBJ2-3, reads EPEVTQTPSHQVTQMGQEVILRCVPISNHLYFYWYRQILGQKVEFLVSFYNNEISEKSEIFDDQFSVERPDGSNFTLKIRSTKLEDSAMYFCASRDRVFSADTQYFGPGTRLTVL.

In its sample, this clonotype was seen a few times. The chain recombines TRBV12-5 with TRBJ1-3; D is unresolved. The CDR3 contains 17 residues. Per germline, CDR1 LGHNT and CDR2 FRNRAP. Between the trimmed V and J ends, which lost 5 bases and 0 bases, there was a span of 17 bases. This CDR3 reads CASGRLILVNSGNTIYF. As DNA, the CDR3 is TGTGCTAGTGGTCGCCTTATCCTCGTCAACTCTGGAAACACCATATATTTT.

This clonotype appeared once. V is TRBV5-1 and J is TRBJ1-2; D unresolved. V lost 0 bases and J 8 bases, leaving 14 bases between the germline ends. The CDR3 loop spans 14 amino acids. Germline V lookup: CDR1 SGHRS, CDR2 YFSETQ. Written as DNA, the CDR3 is TGCGCCAGCAGCTTGGCGGCCGGAACTGAGGGCTACACCTTC. This encodes CASSLAAGTEGYTF.

This clonotype was recorded a few times. The chain joins TRBV5-1 to TRBJ1-1, with D maybe TRBD1 (5 bases). V was pared by 0 bases and J by 5 bases, with 17 bases between. The length of the CDR3 is 16 residues. Per the germline V gene, CDR1 is SGHRS and CDR2 is YFSETQ. The CDR3 nucleotides are TGCGCCAGCAGCTTGGGGGCCCTCGGGGAGGGGACTGAAGCTTTCTTT. As protein: CASSLGALGEGTEAFF.

The chain carries TRBV3-1 and TRBJ2-1; D remains unclear. Per the germline V gene, CDR1 is LGHDT and CDR2 is YNNKEL (reference sequence). V lost 4 bases to trimming and J lost 4 bases, with 8 bases between them. This CDR3 spans 13 amino acids. CDR3 DNA: TGTGCCAGCAGCCGTTCAACTTACAATGAGCAGTTCTTC. This codes for CASSRSTYNEQFF.

The V and J genes are TRBV12-5 and TRBJ1-1; no firm D call. The CDR3 is made up of 12 amino acids. Germline CDR1 LGHNT, CDR2 FRNRAP. The germline V and J ends were trimmed by 1 base and 7 bases, with 7 bases remaining between them. CDR3 sequence reads: CASGLGKNEAFF. Written as DNA, the CDR3 is TGTGCTAGTGGTTTGGGCAAGAATGAAGCTTTCTTT.

This clonotype appeared a few times. V is TRBV6-6 and J is TRBJ1-4; possible D gene TRBD1, 6 bases. Trimming took off 6 bases at V and 7 bases at J, with 15 bases between the two ends. There are 14 residues in the CDR3. The germline V gene has CDR1 MNHNY and CDR2 SVGAGI (reference sequence). CDR3 sequence reads: CASSPGTHLEKLFF. As DNA, the CDR3 is TGTGCCAGCAGCCCCGGGACACATCTTGAAAAACTGTTTTTT.

This clonotype occurred a few times. This rearrangement joins TRBV28 to TRBJ2-3, with TRBD2 identical over 9 bases. The CDR3 runs 15 residues. J gave up 0 bases and V 7 bases, and 5 bases lay outside the gene matches. CDR1 and CDR2 from the germline V gene are MDHEN and SYDVKM. CDR3: CASTLAGLSTDTQYF. The CDR3, as DNA: TGTGCCAGCACTCTAGCGGGGTTAAGCACAGATACGCAGTATTTT.

This clonotype has at least ten counts. The chain couples TRBV28 to TRBJ2-4, with a tentative D call TRBD2 (5 bases). CDR3 length: 16 residues. Trimming shortened V by 4 bases and J by 15 bases, and 28 bases separated the two germline ends. Germline values: CDR1 MDHEN, CDR2 SYDVKM. The CDR3 DNA follows: TGTGCCAGCAGTTCCCCGGGTTTACCACTAAAGAGTGAGGGGTACTTC. Translated: CASSSPGLPLKSEGYF.